A single sample gave rise to the 20 T cell receptor beta chains below, sequenced in a study of tumor-infiltrating lymphocytes in glioblastoma multiforme. TCRB libraries came from RNA via three nested multiplex PCR rounds. TCRdb recomputed calls from the multiplex PCR reads with MiXCR, one row per CDR3 protein. The data show about 15,000 distinct CDR3 sequences, about 67% seen once. The sequencing sample was made of brain tumor tissue. Receptors originate from a male donor with glioblastoma.

The chain recombines TRBV20-1 with TRBJ2-5; D unclear. V was clipped by 4 bases and J by 5 bases, with 11 bases between them. CDR1 is DFQATT, CDR2 SNEGSKA, per germline (reference sequence). The CDR3 extends over 12 amino acids. CDR3 nucleotide sequence: TGCAGTGCTAAGCCAGGCGGCGAGACCCAGTACTTC. Amino acids: CSAKPGGETQYF.

The gene calls are TRBV29-1 and TRBJ2-1; D might be TRBD2 (6 bases). V was clipped by 6 bases and J by 5 bases, with 14 bases between them. The germline CDR1 and CDR2 sequences are SQVTM and ANQGSEA. This CDR3 spans 13 amino acids. CDR3 coding DNA: TGCAGCGTGGAGGGGCTCTGGGACAATGAGCAGTTCTTC. Translating it yields CSVEGLWDNEQFF.

A note on this clonotype: The junction differs from germline at one of its ends, possibly a read error. The CDR3, as DNA: TGCTGTGCTAAGCGGGGACTGACCCAAGAGACCCAATACTTC. This sequence encodes CCAKRGLTQETQYF. The chain joins TRBV20-1 to TRBJ2-5; the match to TRBD2 covers 7 bases. This CDR3 has 14 amino acids. In germline, CDR1 is DFQATT, CDR2 SNEGSKA (reference sequence).

The table lists this clonotype with a few counts. One end of the junction does not line up with germline, which may come from a read error. The gene calls are TRBV6-5 and TRBJ1-6; D not certain. Looked up from germline, CDR1 is MNHEY and CDR2 is SVGAGI. The CDR3 is 13 amino acids. CDR3 residues: CASSYLGCSPLHF. CDR3 coding DNA: TGTGCTAGCAGTTACCTTGGGTGTTCACCCCTCCACTTT.

As to this clonotype: The CDR3 does not close with the conserved phenylalanine or tryptophan, likely indicating a read error. This chain links TRBV13 with TRBJ1-2, with TRBD1 matching 8 bases. Losses at the gene ends were 6 bases for V and 8 bases for J; bases not matched to a gene: 23. This CDR3 has 18 amino acids. Per germline, CDR1 PRHDT and CDR2 FYEKMQ (reference sequence). The CDR3 spells CASRRTFRGPEYNRGYTS. CDR3 DNA sequence: TGTGCCAGCAGGCGAACCTTCAGGGGGCCAGAGTATAATAGAGGCTACACCTCC.

This clonotype was observed a handful of times. J is TRBJ1-1 and V is TRBV11-2; possible D gene TRBD1, 5 bases. Trimming shortened V by 8 bases and J by 3 bases, and 16 bases separated the two germline ends. In germline, CDR1 is SGHAT, CDR2 FQNNGV. This CDR3 region has 14 residues. For the CDR3, the DNA is TGTGCCAGCGGACAACGAGGGTGGGACACTGAAGCTTTCTTT. Its translation: CASGQRGWDTEAFF.

Comments on this clonotype: One end of the junction is discordant with germline, which a read error may explain. The rearrangement links TRBV11-2 to TRBJ2-3; possibly TRBD2 for D (6 bases). The V gene's germline CDR1 is SGHAT and CDR2 FQNNGV. The CDR3 extends over 17 amino acids. DNA for the CDR3: TGTGCTAGCAGCTTAGATCCTGCAAACACTAGCACAGATACGAAGTACTTT. As protein: CASSLDPANTSTDTKYF.

About this clonotype itself: The junction departs from germline at one end; a sequencing error may be responsible. The chain has TRBV6-6 and TRBJ2-5; D is unresolved. Germline V CDR1 and CDR2: MNHNY, SVGAGI (reference sequence). This CDR3 spans 11 amino acids. CDR3 sequence: CASRGMETRYF. CDR3 sequence (DNA): TGTGCCAGCAGGGGGATGGAGACCCGGTACTTC.

In the case of this clonotype: The junction departs from germline at one end; a sequencing error may be responsible. The chain carries TRBV29-1 and TRBJ1-6, with a weak D call TRBD1 (5 bases). Looked up from germline, CDR1 is SQVTM and CDR2 is ANQGSEA. The CDR3 runs to 13 residues. CDR3: CGVAGDRESPLHF. For the CDR3, the DNA is TGCGGCGTTGCCGGAGACAGAGAATCACCCCTCCACTTT.

This sequence joins TRBV11-3 and TRBJ2-1, with 9 positions matching TRBD2. CDR3 length equals 16 residues. J gave up 4 bases and V 0 bases, and 4 bases lay outside the gene matches. Germline CDR1 reads SGHNT; CDR2 reads YENEEA. CDR3 DNA: TGTGCCAGCAGCTTAGAGATGACTAGCGGATACAATGAGCAGTTCTTC. Its translation is CASSLEMTSGYNEQFF.

In its sample, this clonotype was seen once. The chain uses TRBV30 and TRBJ2-3; 11 positions match TRBD2. After removal of 6 bases from V and 5 bases from J, the junction contained 7 bases not matched to a gene. CDR1 and CDR2 (germline): GTSNPN, SVGIG (reference sequence). CDR3 length: 14 residues. The CDR3 DNA follows: TGTGCCTGCCTTAGCGGGAGGGCCGGAGATACGCAGTATTTT. It encodes CACLSGRAGDTQYF.

This chain joins TRBV5-1 and TRBJ2-7; D not certain. CDR3 length: 17 amino acids. V was shortened by 0 bases and J by 3 bases, with 19 bases between the two germline ends. Germline values: CDR1 SGHRS, CDR2 YFSETQ. The CDR3 nucleotides are TGCGCCAGCAGCTTGGGCCCCCTTGACAAAGCCATCTACGAGCAGTACGTC. Its protein is CASSLGPLDKAIYEQYV.

As concerns this clonotype: With a much larger clone just one base away, this may be a read error. This sequence joins TRBV7-9 and TRBJ2-1, with 7 bases matching TRBD2. This CDR3 has 17 amino acids. CDR1 is SEHNR and CDR2 is FQNEAQ in the germline V gene (reference sequence). The CDR3 DNA reads TGTGCCAGCAGCTCCACTAGCGCCCGACAGCCAAACAATGGGCAGTTCTTC. It codes for CASSSTSARQPNNGQFF. The full variable domain, completed using reference TRBV7-9 and TRBJ2-1, is DTGVSQNPRHKITKRGQNVTFRCDPISEHNRLYWYRQTLGQGPEFLTYFQNEAQLEKSRLLSDRFSAERPKGSFSTLEIQRTEQGDSAMYLCASSSTSARQPNNGQFFGPGTRLTVL.

This clonotype was seen only once. Sequence at one end of the junction differs from germline and may be a read error. J is TRBJ2-1 and V is TRBV6-2 or TRBV6-3; tentatively, D is TRBD1 (6 bases). Per germline, CDR1 MNHEY and CDR2 SVGEGT. The CDR3 runs to 15 residues. The CDR3 coding sequence is TGTGCCAGCAGTTCCACAGGGAGCTCCTACAATGAACAGTTCTTC. Translated: CASSSTGSSYNEQFF.

The chain combines TRBV9 with TRBJ2-1; D is uncertain. The V gene's germline CDR1 is SGDLS and CDR2 YYNGEE. V lost 4 bases and J lost 3, with 11 bases in between. The CDR3 runs 14 residues. CDR3 in DNA: TGTGCCAGCAGCCCCTACCAGAGCTACAATGAGCAGTTCTTC. Amino acid sequence: CASSPYQSYNEQFF.

CDR3 region: CASTKEGGGYEQYF. The CDR3 DNA reads TGTGCCAGCACCAAAGAGGGTGGAGGATACGAGCAGTACTTC. The rearrangement links TRBV12-3 or TRBV12-4 to TRBJ2-7; D may be TRBD2 (5 bases). This CDR3 has 14 residues. V was clipped by 7 bases and J by 4 bases, with 17 bases between them.

This clonotype occurred once. The chain combines TRBV6-1 with TRBJ1-5; D unresolved. V lost 2 bases, J lost 3 bases, and 2 bases lay in between. CDR3 length: 12 residues. Germline V CDR1 and CDR2: MNHNS, SASEGT. The CDR3 region has the DNA TGTGCCAGCAGTGAACCCAATCAGCCCCAGCATTTT. Residues: CASSEPNQPQHF.

This clonotype was seen a single time. The conserved closing phenylalanine or tryptophan is absent in this CDR3, likely reflecting a read error. The chain joins TRBV6-6 to TRBJ1-4, with 9 bases aligning to TRBD1. CDR1 MNHNY and CDR2 SVGAGI come from the germline V gene (reference sequence). The CDR3 totals 14 residues. CDR3 residues: CVSGSQGAEEKLFL. The CDR3 region has the DNA TGTGTCAGCGGCTCACAGGGGGCAGAGGAAAAACTGTTTCTT.

Comment on this clonotype: It is likely a read error, because the conserved phenylalanine at the end of the CDR3 is missing. It is unclear where the CDR3 begins or ends on the DNA, so no DNA is shown, and the CDR3 is as TCRdb lists it. The chain combines TRBV6-2 or TRBV6-3 with TRBJ2-7; the listed D gene, TRBD1, was not tested against the DNA. CDR1 is MNHEY and CDR2 is SVGEGT in the germline V gene. 14 amino acids form the CDR3, both terminal residues included. Here the CDR3 reads CASSVSGGSYEQYL.

Relative to its sample, this clonotype is medium-sized. J is TRBJ2-5 and V is TRBV5-6, with D tentatively TRBD1 or TRBD2 (6 bases each). The CDR3 sequence is 16 residues long. The V and J ends lost 4 bases and 3 bases respectively, with 19 bases between them. Germline CDR1 reads SGHDT; CDR2 reads YYEEEE. The CDR3 coding sequence is TGTGCCAGCAGCGGGCGGGGCAGGACAGTGGAAGAGACCCAGTACTTC. Its translation: CASSGRGRTVEETQYF.